This T cell receptor beta chain appears in the sequencing data of a study of OX40 agonist ivuxolimab in advanced cancers. Study-level information: Eligibility rules accepted prior anti-PD-1, anti-PD-L1 or anti-CTLA-4 therapy, and roughly 42% had some.

Turning to this clone: What it recognizes is unknown.

Trimming stripped 0 bases from V and 3 bases from J, with 21 bases between. CDR3 size: 18 residues. Germline lookup yields CDR1 SGDLS and CDR2 YYNGEE. Findings and limits, study-wide: CD4+ and CD8+ blood T cells expanded clonally by week 6 at 0.1 to 3.0 mg/kg.

Produced via immunoSEQ multiplex PCR; TCRdb's table is partial and in-frame only. The top ten hold 15% of the sample, which has approximately 29,000 clones, over 60% seen once. The clonotype originates from an adult with an advanced solid tumor such as melanoma, head and neck, liver or kidney cancer. The chain combines TRBV9 with TRBJ2-5; TRBD2 is a possible D gene (6 bases). The material sequenced was CD4+ or CD8+ T cells sorted from blood, taken in a trial of the OX40 agonist ivuxolimab. The CDR3 spells CASSVVGLTSPHEETQYF. The DNA of the CDR3 is TGTGCCAGCAGCGTAGTCGGACTAACCTCTCCCCACGAAGAGACCCAGTACTTC.